This paragraph covers one TCR beta chain sequence. As yet, its antigen is unknown. Primers: 60 Vbeta forward and 13 Jbeta reverse. Sequenced by immunoSEQ multiplex PCR; TCRdb stores in-frame clones only, minus some. Seen here are fewer than 250,000 clones, 60% to 80% observed once, and the top ten hold 1.5% to 2%. The data stem from a study of cytomegalovirus exposure and HLA in healthy donors. Study-level information: An earlier analysis found fewer than 140 million unique TCR beta sequences from about 190 million T cells. Within an early data release were 80 million to 90 million unique TCRs drawn from HLA-typed donors.

Germline values: CDR1 SGHVS, CDR2 FNYEAQ. This CDR3 is built from 18 residues. Trimming took 7 bases from V and 5 from J; bases not matched to a gene: 14. Overall study findings and caveats: The authors enumerated under 200 TCR beta chains as linked to cytomegalovirus. Segments of the TCR beta V type were, in most cases, productive about 87% or about 30% of the time in an earlier analysis.

Material: PBMCs. The chain employs TRBV7-6 and TRBJ2-2, with 12 bases aligning to TRBD2. This receptor was identified in a male donor in good health and CMV-seronegative. DNA of the CDR3: TGTGCCAGCACCCCCGGCGGACTAGCGGGATTGGCTACCGGGGAGCTGTTTTTT. It is translated as CASTPGGLAGLATGELFF. Full variable domain (outside the CDR3, taken from reference TRBV7-6 and TRBJ2-2): GAGVSQSPRYKVTKRGQDVALRCDPISGHVSLYWYRQALGQGPEFLTYFNYEAQQDKSGLPNDRFSAERPEGSISTLTIQRTEQRDSAMYRCASTPGGLAGLATGELFFGEGSRLTVL.